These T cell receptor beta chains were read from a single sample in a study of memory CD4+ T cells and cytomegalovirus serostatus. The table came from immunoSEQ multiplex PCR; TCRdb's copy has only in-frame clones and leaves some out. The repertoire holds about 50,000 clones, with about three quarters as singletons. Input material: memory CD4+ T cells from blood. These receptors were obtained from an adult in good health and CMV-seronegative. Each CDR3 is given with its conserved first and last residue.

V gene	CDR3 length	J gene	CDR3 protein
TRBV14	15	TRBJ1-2	CASSQDQTGYYGYTF
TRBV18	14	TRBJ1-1	CASSPGTERYEAFF
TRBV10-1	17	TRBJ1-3	CASSEKGQGTIGNTIYF
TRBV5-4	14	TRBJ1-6	CASSSVVTDSPLHF
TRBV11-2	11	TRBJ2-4	CASSLSNIQYF
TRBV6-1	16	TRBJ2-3	CASSEIGGGAADTQYF
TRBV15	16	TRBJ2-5	CATSRDPSGLEKTQYF
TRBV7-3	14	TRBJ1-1	CASSLNSAGTEAFF
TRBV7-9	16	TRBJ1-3	CASSSNGDLLGNTIYF
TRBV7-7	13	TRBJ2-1	CASSLGRDFEQFF
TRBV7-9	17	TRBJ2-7	CASSLTPGLAGNYEQYF
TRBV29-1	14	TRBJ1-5	CSVVGQGVNQPQHF
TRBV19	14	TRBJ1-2	CASSLGQGAAGYTF
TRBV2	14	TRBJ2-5	CASSERRLQETQYF
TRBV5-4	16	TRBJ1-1	CASSLEAPGANTEAFF
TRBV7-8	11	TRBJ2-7	CASGHAGTQYF
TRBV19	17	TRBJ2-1	CASSIDLPGGKHSEQFF
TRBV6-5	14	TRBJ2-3	CASSLAGGTDTQYF
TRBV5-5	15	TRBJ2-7	CASSSSTGLVYEQYF